The clone carrying this T cell receptor (beta chain) was picked up one time. Its antigen remains unknown. The authors divided CD4+ cells into CD45RA+ naive and CD45RA-negative memory subsets. The source of the sample is a study of shared clonotypes between healthy human individuals. This was a deep-level run. The data were produced by immunoSEQ multiplex PCR, yet TCRdb's version contains in-frame clones alone and is incomplete. The sample has about 2.3 million clones, 85% to 95% seen once. Study results and limitations: Measured sharing among donors was expected to vary with sequencing depth. It was only blood that was sampled, and tissue repertoires likely differ.

The TCR sequence derives from a man between 18 and 35 years old in good health. Some clones in this sample may be carry-over from other donors' samples. The sequenced sample consisted of naive CD4+ T cells from PBMCs. Subset noted: CD45RA+ positively selected.

The CDR3 loop is CASSISLGGEDTQYF. The CDR3 DNA is TGTGCCAGTAGTATTTCCCTAGGCGGGGAAGATACGCAGTATTTT. The chain joins TRBV19 to TRBJ2-3; the D gene is possibly TRBD2 (6 bases). Trimming removed 3 bases from V and 5 bases from J, with 15 bases in between. The germline V gene has CDR1 LNHDA and CDR2 SQIVND (reference sequence). The CDR3 is 15 amino acids.